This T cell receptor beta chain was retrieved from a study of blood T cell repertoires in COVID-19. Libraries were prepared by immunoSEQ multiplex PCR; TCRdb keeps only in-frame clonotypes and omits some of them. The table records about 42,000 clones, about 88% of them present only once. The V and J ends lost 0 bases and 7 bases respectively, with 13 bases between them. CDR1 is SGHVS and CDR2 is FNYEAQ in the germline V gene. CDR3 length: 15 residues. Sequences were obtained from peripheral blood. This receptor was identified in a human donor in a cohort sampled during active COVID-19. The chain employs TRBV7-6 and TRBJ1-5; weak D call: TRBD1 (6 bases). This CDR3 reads CASSLARQGGQPQHF. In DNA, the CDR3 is TGTGCCAGCAGCTTAGCTCGACAAGGGGGACAGCCCCAGCATTTT.